This T cell receptor beta chain originates from a study of T cells in Graves' hyperthyroidism and ophthalmopathy. Across the whole study: Peripheral blood was collected at initial diagnosis, before any treatment.

Amplified TCR beta CDR3 regions derived from RNA transcripts. The primer set for the first-round RT-PCR of the TCR CDR3 was HTBI. Via MiXCR, TCRdb re-called the multiplex PCR reads, giving one row per CDR3 protein. The data hold hundreds of thousands of distinct CDR3 sequences, with less than 15% observed a single time. This clonotype was seen repeatedly, ten times or more. Antigen unknown. The diagnoses drew upon clinical symptoms, serum thyroxine and TRAb, thyroid ultrasound and orbital computed tomography. The CDR3 contains 14 residues. CDR1 and CDR2 from the germline V gene are MGHRA and YSYEKL. V was cut by 0 bases and J by 4 bases, with 9 bases left in between. Study-level results: Among clonotypes expanded in thyroid above 0.001, most were also found in blood. In the analysis, a 13 V-J model separated ophthalmopathy from stable hyperthyroidism.

The TCR comes from a woman between 18 and 29 years old with Graves' hyperthyroidism. The sample was blood. This chain joins TRBV4-1 and TRBJ1-1; D not resolved. CDR3 region: CASSQDMGSTEAFF. CDR3 DNA sequence: TGCGCCAGCAGCCAAGATATGGGGAGCACTGAAGCTTTCTTT.